The clone carrying this T cell receptor (beta chain) has just one count. Its specificity is unknown. Clones were sequenced by immunoSEQ multiplex PCR, and TCRdb holds only the in-frame ones, with some missing. The repertoire holds about 800,000 clones, approximately 97% seen once, with around 0.21% in the top ten. Naive-designated CD8 cells lacked CD45RO, were positively enriched for CCR7, and omitted terminally differentiated effector memory CD45RA+ cells. This record belongs to a study of shared clonotypes between healthy human individuals. At the level of the study: Every donor yielded three CD4 naive, three CD4 memory, two CD8 naive and one CD8 memory plate. The study, taken as a whole, reports: Between a few donors, naive CD4 clonotypes were shared at a level of about 5%. Investigators expected sequencing depth to affect clonotype sharing among donors. Sequencing of the sorted subsets was shown by rarefaction to be incomplete despite large depth.

The sequenced sample was naive CD8+ T cells sorted from blood. The sequence was collected from a man aged 25 to 45 in good health.

CDR3 protein: CASNHNYGYTF. CDR3 sequence (DNA): TGTGCCAGCAATCACAACTATGGCTACACCTTC. The chain carries TRBV2 and TRBJ1-2; no clear D gene. Trimming shortened V by 7 bases and J by 2 bases, and 5 bases separated the two germline ends. Germline-derived CDR1 and CDR2 are SNHLY and FYNNEI. CDR3 size: 11 residues.